The present entry profiles one TCR beta chain with its context. The data belong to a study of blood T cell repertoires in COVID-19. Study background: The cDNA or gDNA used as material had been derived from T cells, B-cell-depleted T cells, or PBMCs.

Sequencing was performed with immunoSEQ multiplex PCR; in TCRdb, only in-frame clones are kept and a portion is missing. The table records over 90,000 clones, 70% to 90% of them present only once. The TCR was taken from a woman aged 60 to 75 in a cohort sampled during active or convalescent COVID-19. Sequencing input: peripheral blood.

CDR3 residues: CASSTRPGLNEQFF. The DNA of the CDR3 is TGTGCCAGCAGCACCCGCCCGGGACTCAATGAGCAGTTCTTC. The J gene is TRBJ2-1, the V gene TRBV6-5; possible D gene TRBD2, 6 bases. Germline V lookup: CDR1 MNHEY, CDR2 SVGAGI. The CDR3 extends over 14 amino acids. Trimming shortened V by 6 bases and J by 6 bases, and 15 bases separated the two germline ends.